Following are 28 T cell receptor beta chains from one sample sequenced in a study of blood T cell repertoires in COVID-19. This table comes from immunoSEQ multiplex PCR, and its TCRdb copy is limited to in-frame clones, with some not included. Here the sample spans about 52,000 clones, around 81% being singletons. The material sequenced was peripheral blood. Receptors were obtained from a man between 65 and 85 years old with active COVID-19.

The genes are TRBV11-2 and TRBJ2-5; D perhaps matches TRBD2 (6 bases). The CDR3 runs 14 residues. With 3 bases removed from V and 6 bases from J, the gap between germline ends came to 14 bases. From germline, CDR1 is SGHAT and CDR2 FQNNGV. The CDR3 region is CASSFGGKGKTQYF. CDR3 coding DNA: TGTGCCAGCAGCTTCGGGGGTAAAGGCAAGACCCAGTACTTC. The full variable domain, in which reference TRBV11-2 and TRBJ2-5 provide the parts outside the CDR3, is EAGVAQSPRYKIIEKRQSVAFWCNPISGHATLYWYQQILGQGPKLLIQFQNNGVVDDSQLPKDRFSAERLKGVDSTLKIQPAKLEDSAVYLCASSFGGKGKTQYFGPGTRLLVL.

This chain connects TRBV10-3 to TRBJ2-7; TRBD1 is a possible D gene (6 bases). From germline, CDR1 is ENHRY and CDR2 SYGVKD. V lost 10 bases to trimming and J lost 7 bases, with 14 bases between them. The CDR3 length is 11 residues. The CDR3 sequence is CATGQQGEQYF. CDR3 sequence (DNA): TGTGCCACTGGACAGCAAGGAGAGCAGTACTTC.

The V gene is TRBV5-1, the J gene TRBJ1-1, with 7 bases lining up with TRBD1. In germline, CDR1 is SGHRS, CDR2 YFSETQ. CDR3 size: 12 residues. The J segment lost 7 bases and the V segment lost 4 bases, leaving 4 bases of the junction unmatched. The CDR3 nucleotides are TGCGCCAGCAGCCAGGACAGGTATGAAGCTTTCTTT. It codes for CASSQDRYEAFF.

The J gene is TRBJ2-7, the V gene TRBV29-1, with 8 bases aligning to TRBD1. This CDR3 region has 13 residues. Trimming cost V 7 bases and J 8 bases; bases outside gene matches: 13. Germline CDR1 SQVTM, CDR2 ANQGSEA. The CDR3 nucleotides read TGCAGCGCTACTCGGGACAGGCCTACCCAGCAGTACTTC. Translation gives CSATRDRPTQQYF.

This rearrangement joins TRBV2 to TRBJ2-1; the match to TRBD2 covers 7 bases. The CDR3 has 16 residues. Germline CDR1 is SNHLY and CDR2 is FYNNEI. J lost 2 bases, V lost 3 bases, and 7 bases had no gene match. Here the CDR3 DNA reads TGTGCCAGCAGTGAGACGGGGGGAGGGGCCTACAATGAGCAGTTCTTC. Its protein product is CASSETGGGAYNEQFF.

CDR3 bases: TGTGCCAGCAGTGAATTTTCCAGGGACTACTATGGCTACACCTTC. Translating it yields CASSEFSRDYYGYTF. The chain is built from TRBV25-1 and TRBJ1-2, with D possibly TRBD1 on 5 matching bases. The CDR3 runs 15 residues. V dropped 1 base and J dropped 3 bases, with 12 bases sitting between them. Germline loops: CDR1 MGHDK, CDR2 SYGVNS.

The V call is TRBV21-1, the J call TRBJ2-7; the table's D call, TRBD1, was not checked against the DNA. TRBV21-1 is designated a pseudogene. The CDR3 loop spans 14 amino acids. CDR3 nucleotides: TGTGCCAGCAGCAAAACGGGGCAAACAGGGGAGCAGTACTTC. Translation gives CASSKTGQTGEQYF.

The chain has TRBV2 and TRBJ1-1; a possible D gene is TRBD1 (6 bases). The CDR3 contains 15 residues. Germline V gene lookup returns CDR1 SNHLY and CDR2 FYNNEI. Trimming shortened V by 5 bases and J by 4 bases, and 17 bases separated the two germline ends. Here the CDR3 reads CASSFSTGQGTEAFF. The CDR3 DNA reads TGTGCCAGCAGTTTCTCTACAGGGCAAGGCACTGAAGCTTTCTTT.

The chain carries TRBV27 and TRBJ2-5; weak D call: TRBD1 (7 bases). V lost 3 bases and J 4 bases, leaving 15 bases between the germline ends. The CDR3 sequence is 15 residues long. The germline V gene encodes CDR1 MNHEY and CDR2 SMNVEV (reference sequence). CDR3 coding DNA: TGTGCCAGCAGTTTCGGTCACAGGGGAGGAGAGACCCAGTACTTC. Translated, it gives CASSFGHRGGETQYF.

The gene calls are TRBV19 and TRBJ2-7; 8 bases map to TRBD1. The CDR3 has 13 amino acids. J gave up 3 bases and V 5 bases, and 3 bases lay outside the gene matches. Germline CDR1 reads LNHDA; CDR2 reads SQIVND (reference sequence). The CDR3 bases are TGTGCCAGTAGTTCCGGGACAGGCTACGAGCAGTACTTC. This gives the protein CASSSGTGYEQYF.

The rearrangement links TRBV7-2 to TRBJ1-4; TRBD1 matches 9 bases. This CDR3 spans 16 amino acids. Germline loops: CDR1 SGHTA, CDR2 FQGNSA. V lost 5 bases to trimming and J lost 8 bases; unmatched junction nucleotides: 12. The CDR3 reads CASSDGNRGRREKLFF. The CDR3 DNA is TGTGCCAGCAGCGATGGAAACAGGGGGCGTCGGGAAAAACTGTTTTTT.

The chain has TRBV3-1 (or the pseudogene TRBV3-2) and TRBJ2-5; no clear D gene. Germline CDR1 LGHDT, CDR2 YNNKEL (reference sequence). This CDR3 is built from 15 residues. Trimming removed 0 bases from V and 1 base from J, with 9 bases in between. The CDR3 DNA reads TGTGCCAGCAGCCAAGATCCCCGGTTCCAAGAGACCCAGTACTTC. It codes for CASSQDPRFQETQYF.

This chain uses TRBV7-2 with TRBJ2-1, with D uncertain. This CDR3 is 16 amino acids long. Trimming removed 1 base from V and 0 bases from J, with 10 bases in between. Germline V gene lookup returns CDR1 SGHTA and CDR2 FQGNSA. DNA of the CDR3: TGTGCCAGCAGCTTAGTTTCCGTCAGCTCCTACAATGAGCAGTTCTTC. Amino acids: CASSLVSVSSYNEQFF. The whole variable domain, filled in from reference TRBV7-2 and TRBJ2-1, reads GAGVSQSPSNKVTEKGKDVELRCDPISGHTALYWYRQSLGQGLEFLIYFQGNSAPDKSGLPSDRFSAERTGGSVSTLTIQRTQQEDSAVYLCASSLVSVSSYNEQFFGPGTRLTVL.

V is TRBV7-2 and J is TRBJ2-3; TRBD1 might be the D (5 bases). The CDR3 is 16 residues long. Looked up from germline, CDR1 is SGHTA and CDR2 is FQGNSA. V shed 0 bases and J shed 6 bases, with 16 bases lying between them. The CDR3 DNA reads TGTGCCAGCAGCTTAGCCCAGTCGGGCAGGGTGGATACGCAGTATTTT. This encodes CASSLAQSGRVDTQYF.

This clone has only a few counts. This chain uses TRBV6-5 with TRBJ2-1, with TRBD1 matching 10 bases. V lost 2 bases and J lost 7; bases outside the gene matches: 8. This CDR3 is built from 16 residues. Germline CDR1 and CDR2: MNHEY and SVGAGI. The CDR3 region has the DNA TGTGCCAGCAGTTACCCTCCGGACAGGGGGGGTAATGAGCAGTTCTTC. As protein: CASSYPPDRGGNEQFF.

This clone rates as hyperexpanded. The chain couples TRBV7-2 to TRBJ1-5; D is perhaps TRBD1 (5 bases). V lost 5 bases, J lost 0 bases, and 11 bases lay in between. CDR1 is SGHTA and CDR2 is FQGNSA in the germline V gene. This CDR3 contains 15 residues. In DNA, the CDR3 is TGTGCCAGCAGCCGGGACTATTATAGCAATCAGCCCCAGCATTTT. This encodes CASSRDYYSNQPQHF.

The V and J genes are TRBV10-3 and TRBJ1-1; 8 nucleotides match TRBD1. Germline V gene data show CDR1 as ENHRY and CDR2 as SYGVKD. CDR3 length: 13 residues. J was trimmed by 4 bases and V by 6 bases; bases with no gene match: 4. CDR3 residues: CAISGQGTTEAFF. The CDR3 coding sequence is TGTGCCATCAGCGGACAGGGTACCACTGAAGCTTTCTTT.

A single count supports this clone. The gene calls are TRBV6-2 or TRBV6-3 and TRBJ2-3; 8 bases align to TRBD2. Per the germline V gene, CDR1 is MNHEY and CDR2 is SVGEGT. The ends lost 5 bases at V and 1 base at J; junction bases unmatched: 17. The CDR3 covers 19 residues. The DNA for the CDR3 is TGTGCCAGCAGTACGCGGACTCTCGGGGGGGCCGGCCGCACAGATACGCAGTATTTT. Its protein is CASSTRTLGGAGRTDTQYF.

The V and J genes are TRBV6-5 and TRBJ2-7; TRBD2 agrees at 9 bases. V was clipped by 7 bases and J by 1 base; unmatched bases: 5. The CDR3 totals 14 residues. Germline V gene lookup returns CDR1 MNHEY and CDR2 SVGAGI. CDR3 sequence reads: CASKRLAESYEQYF. The CDR3 coding sequence is TGTGCCAGCAAGCGACTAGCGGAGTCCTACGAGCAGTACTTC.

The rearrangement links TRBV5-1 to TRBJ1-6; 10 positions match TRBD1. The germline gives CDR1 SGHRS, CDR2 YFSETQ. This CDR3 comprises 15 residues. V lost 4 bases to trimming and J lost 9 bases; unmatched junction nucleotides: 7. CDR3: CASSNTGTGVSPLHF. DNA of the CDR3: TGCGCCAGCAGCAATACCGGGACAGGGGTTTCACCCCTCCACTTT.

The chain carries TRBV7-2 and TRBJ2-5; the D gene is possibly TRBD1 (6 bases). Trimming shortened V by 1 base and J by 1 base, and 10 bases separated the two germline ends. Looked up from germline, CDR1 is SGHTA and CDR2 is FQGNSA. CDR3 size: 15 residues. CDR3 amino acids: CASSLVGGSQETQYF. The CDR3 DNA reads TGTGCCAGCAGCTTAGTTGGGGGCTCCCAAGAGACCCAGTACTTC.

V is TRBV30 and J is TRBJ2-2, with 8 bases matching TRBD1. Germline trimming cut 3 bases from V and 6 bases from J; bases unmatched to any gene: 6. The CDR3 contains 14 residues. CDR1 GTSNPN and CDR2 SVGIG come from the germline V gene (reference sequence). The CDR3 here is CAWRGTGPPGELFF. The CDR3 DNA sequence: TGTGCCTGGAGAGGGACAGGCCCCCCCGGGGAGCTGTTTTTT.

This chain connects TRBV4-1 to TRBJ1-1; D not resolved. Trimming pared 0 bases from V and 3 bases from J, leaving 8 bases between. Germline assignment: CDR1 MGHRA and CDR2 YSYEKL. The CDR3 has 14 residues. DNA of the CDR3: TGCGCCAGCAGCCAAGATCGGGAGGACACTGAAGCTTTCTTT. It is translated as CASSQDREDTEAFF.

The genes are TRBV27 and TRBJ1-4; 9 bases fit TRBD1. Germline trimming cut 7 bases from V and 5 bases from J; bases unmatched to any gene: 5. This CDR3 comprises 14 residues. Germline-derived CDR1 and CDR2 are MNHEY and SMNVEV (reference sequence). CDR3 amino acids: CASTVGQGNEKLFF. CDR3 DNA: TGTGCCAGCACAGTGGGACAGGGAAATGAAAAACTGTTTTTT.

The genes are TRBV5-5 and TRBJ2-1; TRBD1 matches at 9 bases. Germline lookup yields CDR1 SGHKS and CDR2 YYEKEE (reference sequence). The V and J ends lost 2 bases and 10 bases, in that order; junction bases with no gene match: 4. The CDR3 totals 13 residues. CDR3 nucleotide sequence: TGTGCCAGCAGCTTCGGGACAGGGTTGGAGCAGTTCTTC. Protein sequence: CASSFGTGLEQFF.

The chain employs TRBV27 and TRBJ2-7; the match to TRBD1 covers 7 bases. Losses at the gene ends were 6 bases for V and 6 bases for J; bases not matched to a gene: 8. Per germline, CDR1 MNHEY and CDR2 SMNVEV (reference sequence). There are 13 residues in the CDR3. The CDR3 DNA is TGTGCCAGCAGCCTAACATACAGGGGCGAGCAGTACTTC. It specifies CASSLTYRGEQYF.

V gene TRBV19 combines with J gene TRBJ2-3, with TRBD2 matching over 8 bases. V lost 6 bases and J lost 0; bases outside the gene matches: 8. Germline V gene sequence: CDR1 LNHDA, CDR2 SQIVND (reference sequence). The CDR3 has 16 residues. The CDR3 bases are TGTGCCAGTAGCAAGGGGACTAGTCGAAGCACAGATACGCAGTATTTT. This translates into CASSKGTSRSTDTQYF. The full variable domain, its missing parts supplied by reference TRBV19 and TRBJ2-3, is DGGITQSPKYLFRKEGQNVTLSCEQNLNHDAMYWYRQDPGQGLRLIYYSQIVNDFQKGDIAEGYSVSREKKESFPLTVTSAQKNPTAFYLCASSKGTSRSTDTQYFGPGTRLTVL.

This rearrangement joins TRBV6-1 to TRBJ2-5, with D perhaps TRBD1 (6 bases). The V end lost 3 bases, the J end lost 4 bases, and 12 bases lay between the germline ends. Germline V CDR1 and CDR2: MNHNS, SASEGT. This CDR3 comprises 14 residues. CDR3 loop: CASSDTGLLETQYF. As DNA, the CDR3 is TGTGCCAGCAGTGACACAGGGTTACTAGAGACCCAGTACTTC.